The clone carrying this T cell receptor (beta chain) has at least ten counts. These data come from a study of T cells in Graves' hyperthyroidism and ophthalmopathy. The ends were cut back, 0 bases at V and 6 bases at J, with 17 bases in the middle. The germline V gene has CDR1 SGDLS and CDR2 YYNGEE. This CDR3 has 16 residues. Template material for amplifying TCR beta CDR3 regions consisted of RNA transcripts. An initial round of RT-PCR targeting the TCR CDR3 relied on the HTBI primer set. TCRdb fed the multiplex PCR reads into MiXCR, producing one record per CDR3 protein. The table includes about 510,000 distinct CDR3 sequences, 14% detected once.

This chain joins TRBV9 and TRBJ2-3; D is undetermined. Input material: blood. This clonotype was sampled from a woman aged 40-49 years with Graves' hyperthyroidism. CDR3 sequence: CASSVEDRSSWDTQYF. The DNA of the CDR3 is TGTGCCAGCAGCGTAGAGGATCGGAGTAGCTGGGATACGCAGTATTTT.